These T cell receptor beta chains were read from a single sample in a study of blood T cell repertoires in COVID-19. Profiling relied on immunoSEQ multiplex PCR, and the TCRdb table lists in-frame clones only, not all of them. The sample has about 160,000 clones, approximately 84% seen once. The specimen sequenced was peripheral blood. The source is a man in his sixties or seventies with acute or convalescent COVID-19. CDR3s include the opening cysteine and the closing phenylalanine or tryptophan. The D gene is left open where the match is weak. Rows may omit the clone size; those that give it use once, few, many or a size class.

TRBJ2-1	TRBV27	.	18	TRBD2	TGTGCCAGCAGTCTACGGACTAGCGGGAGGGCCGGCTACAATGAGCAGTTCTTC	CASSLRTSGRAGYNEQFF
TRBJ2-2	TRBV4-2	.	16	TRBD1	TGTGCCAGCAGCCAAGAGGGGACAGTCGTCACCGGGGAGCTGTTTTTT	CASSQEGTVVTGELFF
TRBJ2-5	TRBV5-1	.	16	.	TGCGCCAGCAGCTTGCTACTCCGGGTCTTCCAAGAGACCCAGTACTTC	CASSLLLRVFQETQYF
TRBJ2-3	TRBV14	once	15	.	TGTGCCAGCAGCCAACGGTATCAAAGCACAGATACGCAGTATTTT	CASSQRYQSTDTQYF
TRBJ2-1	TRBV24-1	.	15	.	TGTGCCACCAGTGATACCAGAGCGGCACGAAATGAGCAGTTCTTC	CATSDTRAARNEQFF
TRBJ1-3	TRBV11-2	.	15	.	TGTGCCAGCAGGCCCGCCGGCGGGCCTGGAAACACCATATATTTT	CASRPAGGPGNTIYF
TRBJ2-3	TRBV6-1	.	15	.	TGTGCCAGCAGTGAGATGGCAGGGAGGACAGATACGCAGTATTTT	CASSEMAGRTDTQYF
TRBJ2-5	TRBV28	once	16	TRBD1	TGTGCCAGCAGTTTATCTCGACAGAGGGGGCGGGAGACCCAGTACTTC	CASSLSRQRGRETQYF
TRBJ2-7	TRBV5-4	.	16	.	TGTGCCAGCAGCCCCTTGGGAGGTAGCGGCGCCTACGAGCAGTACTTC	CASSPLGGSGAYEQYF
TRBJ1-3	TRBV6-6	.	15	.	TGTGCCAGCAGTTACTCGCAGCAGGGAGGGAACACCATATATTTT	CASSYSQQGGNTIYF
TRBJ2-1	TRBV6-5	.	15	.	TGTGCCAGCAGAGCCGACAGGGCGGGGTTCAATGAGCAGTTCTTC	CASRADRAGFNEQFF
TRBJ1-2	TRBV5-6	few	18	.	TGTGCCAGCAGCTTTGAGCGTTTCGGACAGAGCCCTAACTATGGCTACACCTTC	CASSFERFGQSPNYGYTF
TRBJ1-5	TRBV19	.	15	TRBD1	TGTGCCAGTAAGGTTAGACAGGGTGGCAATCAGCCCCAGCATTTT	CASKVRQGGNQPQHF
TRBJ1-1	TRBV15	.	13	TRBD1	TGTGCCACCAGCAGAGCAGGGGGTACTGAAGCTTTCTTT	CATSRAGGTEAFF
TRBJ2-7	TRBV5-4	.	13	.	TGTGCCAGCAGCTTGGATCTAGGCCGCGAGCAGTACTTC	CASSLDLGREQYF
TRBJ2-7	TRBV6-5	.	16	.	TGTGCCAGCAGTTACGGCGCTAGCCAGGTTTCCTACGAGCAGTACTTC	CASSYGASQVSYEQYF
TRBJ2-1	TRBV29-1	.	12	.	TGCAGCGTCCGAGTTGGGGGCTGGGAGCAGTTCTTC	CSVRVGGWEQFF
TRBJ2-6	TRBV23-1	.	21	TRBD1	TGCGCCAGCAACCGGGACAGACACACCAGGTGGTCATACTCTGGGGCCAACGTCCTGACTTTC	CASNRDRHTRWSYSGANVLTF
TRBJ1-4	TRBV2	.	14	.	TGTGCCAGCAACCTCGGTAGCAATAATGAAAAACTGTTTTTT	CASNLGSNNEKLFF
TRBJ1-6	TRBV4-1	.	17	.	TGCGCCAGCACCCCAAGTACACAATCGTGGGGAGGATCACCCCTCCACTTT	CASTPSTQSWGGSPLHF